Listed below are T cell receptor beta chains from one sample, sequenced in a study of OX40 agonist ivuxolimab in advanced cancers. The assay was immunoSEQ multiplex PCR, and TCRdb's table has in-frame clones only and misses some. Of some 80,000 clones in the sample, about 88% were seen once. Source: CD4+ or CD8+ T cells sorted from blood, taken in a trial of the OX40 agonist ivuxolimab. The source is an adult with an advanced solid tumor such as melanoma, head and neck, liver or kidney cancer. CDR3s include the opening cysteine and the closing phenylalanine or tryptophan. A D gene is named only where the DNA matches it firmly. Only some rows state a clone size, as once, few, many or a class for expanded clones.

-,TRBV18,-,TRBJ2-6,CASSPPSGANVLTF,TGTGCCAGCTCACCACCGTCTGGGGCCAACGTCCTGACTTTC
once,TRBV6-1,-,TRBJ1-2,CASSLNGYGYTF,TGTGCCAGCAGTCTAAACGGTTATGGCTACACCTTC
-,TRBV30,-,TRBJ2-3,CAWSGTDTQYF,TGTGCCTGGAGTGGGACAGATACGCAGTATTTT
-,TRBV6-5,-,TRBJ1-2,CASSSLYGYTF,TGTGCCAGCAGTTCACTCTATGGCTACACCTTC
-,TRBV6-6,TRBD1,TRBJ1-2,CASSLRQGAAHYGYTF,TGTGCCAGCAGTCTTCGACAGGGGGCTGCCCACTATGGCTACACCTTC
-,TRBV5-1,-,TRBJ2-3,CASSFSGQPGTDTQYF,TGCGCCAGCAGCTTTTCGGGGCAGCCCGGGACAGATACGCAGTATTTT
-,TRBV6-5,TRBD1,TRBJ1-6,CASRRDRGYSPLHF,TGTGCCAGCAGAAGGGACAGGGGATATTCACCCCTCCACTTT
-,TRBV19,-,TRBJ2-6,CASSDLGQWTSGANVLTF,TGTGCCAGTAGTGACCTGGGCCAATGGACCTCTGGGGCCAACGTCCTGACTTTC
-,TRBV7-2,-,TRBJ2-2,CASTKSGGGNTGELFF,TGTGCCAGCACCAAGTCGGGGGGCGGGAACACCGGGGAGCTGTTTTTT
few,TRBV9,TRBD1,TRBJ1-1,CASRRDRGMNTEAFF,TGTGCCAGCAGGAGGGACAGGGGGATGAACACTGAAGCTTTCTTT
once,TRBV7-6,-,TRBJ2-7,CASSLSPDSLYEQYF,TGTGCCAGCAGCTTATCACCGGACAGTCTCTACGAGCAGTACTTC
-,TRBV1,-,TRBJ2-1,CTSSQGRYSEQFF,TGCACCAGCAGCCAAGGTCGCTATTCCGAGCAGTTCTTC
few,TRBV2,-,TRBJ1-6,CASTERRNNSPLHF,TGTGCCAGCACGGAAAGACGGAATAATTCACCCCTCCACTTT
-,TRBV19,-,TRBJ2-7,CASSITQGSITEQYF,TGTGCCAGTAGTATAACGCAGGGATCCATTACGGAGCAGTACTTC
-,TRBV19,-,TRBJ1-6,CASSPRTVYSPLHF,TGTGCCAGTAGTCCCCGGACAGTTTATTCACCCCTCCACTTT
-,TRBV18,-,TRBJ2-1,CASSPRAGTGAEQFF,TGTGCCAGCTCACCGAGGGCAGGGACCGGGGCCGAGCAGTTCTTC
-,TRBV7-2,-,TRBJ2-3,CASSYPRDSSTDTQYF,TGTGCCAGCAGCTACCCCCGGGACTCCAGCACAGATACGCAGTATTTT
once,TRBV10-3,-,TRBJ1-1,CARSQGLNTEAFF,TGTGCCAGATCCCAGGGATTGAACACTGAAGCTTTCTTT
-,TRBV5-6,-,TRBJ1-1,CASSSRVSEAFF,TGTGCCAGCAGCTCCAGGGTTTCTGAAGCTTTCTTT
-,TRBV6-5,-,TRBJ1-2,CASSDTLGPRNF,TGTGCCAGCAGTGACACCCTGGGACCCCGCAACTTC
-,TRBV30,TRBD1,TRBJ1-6,CAGTGTNGGPLHF,TGTGCCGGGACAGGGACTAATGGGGGACCCCTCCACTTT
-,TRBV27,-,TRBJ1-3,CATLTLYGATIYF,TGTGCCACCCTTACTCTCTACGGTGCCACCATATATTTT
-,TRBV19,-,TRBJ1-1,CASNPPPAGGTEAFF,TGTGCCAGTAATCCCCCCCCCGCGGGCGGAACTGAAGCTTTCTTT
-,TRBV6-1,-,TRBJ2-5,CASRRLDVRETQYF,TGTGCCAGCAGGAGACTAGATGTTCGGGAGACCCAGTACTTC
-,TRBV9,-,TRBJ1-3,CASSFGGNTIYF,TGTGCCAGCAGCTTCGGTGGAAACACCATATATTTT
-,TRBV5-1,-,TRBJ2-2,CASSLVTANTGELFF,TGCGCCAGCAGCTTAGTGACAGCAAACACCGGGGAGCTGTTTTTT
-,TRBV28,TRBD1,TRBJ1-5,CASSPPGGTGRGPQHF,TGTGCCAGCAGTCCCCCCGGAGGGACAGGCCGAGGGCCCCAGCATTTT
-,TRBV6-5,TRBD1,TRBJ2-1,CASSPDRGAYNEQFF,TGTGCCAGCAGTCCGGACAGGGGCGCCTACAATGAGCAGTTCTTC
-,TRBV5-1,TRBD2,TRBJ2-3,CASRMLAGSTDTQYF,TGCGCCAGCAGAATGTTAGCGGGAAGCACAGATACGCAGTATTTT
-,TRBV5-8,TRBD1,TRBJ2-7,CASRVHWGTEAAYEQYF,TGTGCCAGCAGAGTACATTGGGGGACAGAGGCCGCCTACGAGCAGTACTTC
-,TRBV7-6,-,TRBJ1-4,CASSPDGATNEKLFF,TGTGCCAGCAGCCCCGACGGGGCAACTAATGAAAAACTGTTTTTT
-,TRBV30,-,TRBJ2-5,CAWSNTLAIQETQYF,TGTGCCTGGAGTAACACCTTAGCGATCCAAGAGACCCAGTACTTC
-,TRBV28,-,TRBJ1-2,CASSLVGARGYTF,TGTGCCAGCAGTTTGGTAGGGGCTAGGGGCTACACCTTC
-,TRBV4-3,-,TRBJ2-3,CASSRGTNPSRTDTQYF,TGCGCCAGCAGCCGTGGGACGAACCCATCCCGCACAGATACGCAGTATTTT
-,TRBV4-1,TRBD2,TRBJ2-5,CASSRGLVAQETQYF,TGCGCCAGCAGCCGGGGACTAGTGGCTCAAGAGACCCAGTACTTC
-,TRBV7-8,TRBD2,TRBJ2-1,CASSLVRLAGSRASIFEQFF,TGTGCCAGCAGCTTAGTCCGACTAGCGGGGTCGCGGGCGTCTATTTTTGAGCAGTTCTTC
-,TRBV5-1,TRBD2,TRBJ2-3,CASSLAPDSGRTDTQYF,TGCGCCAGCAGCTTGGCCCCAGATAGCGGGAGGACAGATACGCAGTATTTT
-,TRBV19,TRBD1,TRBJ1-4,CASSLGTGEKLFF,TGTGCCAGTAGTTTAGGGACAGGCGAAAAACTGTTTTTT
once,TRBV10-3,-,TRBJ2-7,CAISSGLSSYEQYF,TGTGCCATCAGTTCCGGGTTGAGCTCCTACGAGCAGTACTTC
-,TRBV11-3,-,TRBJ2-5,CASSLFGETQYF,TGTGCCAGCAGCTTATTCGGAGAGACCCAGTACTTC
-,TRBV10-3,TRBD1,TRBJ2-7,CAISEPGQGTSYEQYF,TGTGCCATCAGTGAGCCAGGACAGGGTACCTCCTACGAGCAGTACTTC
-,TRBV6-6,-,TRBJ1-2,CASSNLANYGYTF,TGTGCCAGCAGCAACCTCGCGAACTATGGCTACACCTTC
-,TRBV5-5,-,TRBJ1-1,CASSPLGGRNTEAFF,TGTGCCAGCAGCCCCCTCGGAGGGCGAAACACTGAAGCTTTCTTT
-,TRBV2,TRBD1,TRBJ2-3,CASRGQGAATDTQYF,TGTGCCAGCAGAGGACAGGGGGCGGCCACAGATACGCAGTATTTT
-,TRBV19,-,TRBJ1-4,CASQTTGTNEKLFF,TGTGCCAGCCAAACAACGGGTACTAATGAAAAACTGTTTTTT
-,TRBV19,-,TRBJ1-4,CASSIGEHNEKLFF,TGTGCCAGTAGTATTGGAGAGCATAATGAAAAACTGTTTTTT
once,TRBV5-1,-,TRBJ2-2,CASSSGYNTGELFF,TGCGCCAGCAGCTCAGGGTATAACACCGGGGAGCTGTTTTTT
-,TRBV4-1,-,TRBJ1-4,CASSQGSGTNEKLFF,TGCGCCAGCAGCCAAGGTTCAGGGACTAATGAAAAACTGTTTTTT
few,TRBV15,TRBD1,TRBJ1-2,CATSRDRGALGYTF,TGTGCCACCAGCAGAGACAGGGGGGCGCTTGGCTACACCTTC
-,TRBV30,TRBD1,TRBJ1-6,CAWSVRGQGLYNSPLHF,TGTGCCTGGAGTGTACGGGGACAGGGATTGTATAATTCACCCCTCCACTTT
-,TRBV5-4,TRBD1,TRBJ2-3,CASSLDRGADTQYF,TGTGCCAGCAGCTTGGACAGGGGGGCAGATACGCAGTATTTT
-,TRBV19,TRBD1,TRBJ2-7,CASSTTTGTGYEQYF,TGTGCCAGTAGTACGACAACCGGGACAGGTTACGAGCAGTACTTC
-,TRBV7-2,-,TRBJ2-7,CASSLEDSSYEQYF,TGTGCCAGCAGCTTAGAGGACAGTTCCTACGAGCAGTACTTC
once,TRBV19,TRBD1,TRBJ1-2,CASSRRQGMIGGYTF,TGTGCCAGTAGTAGACGACAGGGAATGATCGGGGGCTACACCTTC
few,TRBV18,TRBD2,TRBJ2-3,CASSPSRSGGATDTQYF,TGTGCCAGCTCACCATCGAGGAGCGGGGGGGCGACAGATACGCAGTATTTT
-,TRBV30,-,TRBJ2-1,CAWSKRRRLNEQFF,TGTGCCTGGAGTAAGAGACGGCGTCTCAATGAGCAGTTCTTC
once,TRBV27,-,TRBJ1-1,CASSLDPGQPNTEAFF,TGTGCCAGCAGTTTGGATCCAGGACAGCCTAACACTGAAGCTTTCTTT